Listed here are 5 T cell receptor beta chains from one sample, sequenced in a study of cytomegalovirus exposure and HLA in healthy donors. Amplification used 60 Vbeta primers and 13 Jbeta primers. Here immunoSEQ multiplex PCR was the method, and the copy in TCRdb shows in-frame clones only, minus some. The sample lists 90,000 to 150,000 clones, 75% to 80% occurring once. The specimen sequenced was PBMCs. Receptors originate from a woman aged 30 to 39 in good health and CMV-seropositive.

This chain uses TRBV4-2 with TRBJ2-3; D ambiguous. The CDR3 runs to 12 residues. CDR1 and CDR2 from the germline V gene are LGHNA and YNFKEQ. The germline V and J ends were trimmed by 4 bases and 10 bases, with 12 bases remaining between them. The CDR3, as DNA: TGTGCCAGCAGCCCCGACACCTCGGCGCAGTATTTT. This gives the protein CASSPDTSAQYF.

The rearrangement links TRBV4-3 to TRBJ1-1, with D possibly being TRBD1 (6 bases). This CDR3 spans 15 amino acids. V was cut by 1 base and J by 3 bases, with 12 bases left in between. The germline CDR1 and CDR2 sequences are LGHNA and YSLEER. CDR3 protein: CASSQVITGYTEAFF. The DNA of the CDR3 is TGCGCCAGCAGCCAAGTCATCACAGGGTACACTGAAGCTTTCTTT.

CDR3 coding DNA: TGCAGTGCTCCTATATACAATGAGCAGTTCTTC. Encoded protein: CSAPIYNEQFF. The chain combines TRBV20-1 with TRBJ2-1; D call uncertain. Germline V lookup: CDR1 DFQATT, CDR2 SNEGSKA (reference sequence). CDR3 size: 11 residues. Between the trimmed V and J ends, which lost 5 bases and 4 bases, there was a span of 6 bases.

V and J are TRBV28 and TRBJ2-7; 8 bases are a match to TRBD1. CDR1 and CDR2 from the germline V gene are MDHEN and SYDVKM. V shed 3 bases and J 1 base; nucleotides not matched to a gene: 5. There are 15 residues in the CDR3. The DNA of the CDR3 is TGTGCCAGCAGTTTGTTGGGACAGGAGTCCTACGAGCAGTACTTC. Translated: CASSLLGQESYEQYF.

As concerns this clone: Additional DNA sequences in this sample encode the identical CDR3. In DNA, the CDR3 is TGTGCCAGCAGTTACTCGAGCGGAGGGGGCTACACCTTC. This translates into CASSYSSGGGYTF. V gene TRBV6-5 combines with J gene TRBJ1-2; D not resolved. Looked up from germline, CDR1 is MNHEY and CDR2 is SVGAGI. CDR3 length: 13 amino acids. Trimming cost V 0 bases and J 8 bases, with 10 bases left between them.